These T cell receptor beta chains were read from a single sample in a study of cytomegalovirus exposure and HLA in healthy donors. Some clones are missing from TCRdb's copy, which holds only in-frame ones; the method was immunoSEQ multiplex PCR. The sample includes 100,000 to 150,000 clones, over 65% of them seen just once. Sequencing used PBMCs. Receptors originate from a man aged 35 to 55 in good health and CMV-seropositive. CDR3s include the opening cysteine and the closing phenylalanine or tryptophan. The order of the fields is V gene, D gene, J gene, clone size, CDR3 DNA, CDR3 protein. The D gene is left open where the match is weak. Clone size appears in some rows only: once, few, many, or a class for an expanded clone.

TRBV7-8	.	TRBJ1-3	.	TGTGCCAGCAGCTCGACAGGTACCTCTGGAAACACCATATATTTT	CASSSTGTSGNTIYF
TRBV11-3	TRBD2	TRBJ2-7	.	TGTGCCAGCAGCCCCGGACTAGCGGGGGGGAGCGAGCAGTACTTC	CASSPGLAGGSEQYF
TRBV27	TRBD1	TRBJ1-6	.	TGTGCCAGCAGTTCCCGACAGGGGGCTAGGTCACCCCTCCACTTT	CASSSRQGARSPLHF
TRBV28	TRBD1	TRBJ2-7	.	TGTGCCAGCAGTCCGATTCAGGGGGCTCTCTCCTACGAGCAGTACTTC	CASSPIQGALSYEQYF
TRBV28	.	TRBJ1-3	.	TGTGCCAGCAGAGAAGCAGGATATGGAAACACCATATATTTT	CASREAGYGNTIYF
TRBV27	.	TRBJ2-2	.	TGTGCCAGCAGTCAGCCCACAGGGATCAGCGGGGAGCTGTTTTTT	CASSQPTGISGELFF
TRBV12-5	TRBD2	TRBJ2-1	.	TGTGCTAGTGGTTTGGTAAGCGGGAGCACCTACAATGAGCAGTTCTTC	CASGLVSGSTYNEQFF
TRBV19	.	TRBJ1-1	.	TGTGCCAGTACCCTCGCGGGGACTGAAGCTTTCTTT	CASTLAGTEAFF
TRBV5-1	TRBD2	TRBJ2-1	few	TGCGCCAGCAGCTGGACTAGCGGGGCGGGGAATGAGCAGTTCTTC	CASSWTSGAGNEQFF
TRBV6-1	.	TRBJ2-3	.	TGTGCCAGCAAGCCGGAGTCTTACACAGATACGCAGTATTTT	CASKPESYTDTQYF
TRBV23-1	TRBD1	TRBJ2-7	once	TGCGCCAGCAGTCCAAACTGGACAGGTAGCTACGAGCAGTACTTC	CASSPNWTGSYEQYF
TRBV6-1	TRBD1	TRBJ1-1	.	TGTGCCAGCAGTGAGACAGGGGGGCGAGGGAACACTGAAGCTTTCTTT	CASSETGGRGNTEAFF
TRBV30	.	TRBJ1-5	.	TGTGCCTGGAGCCCTGGCGGGGGCAATCAGCCCCAGCATTTT	CAWSPGGGNQPQHF
TRBV6-4	.	TRBJ2-7	few	TGTGCCAGCAGTGACGGGCAGGGTGGGATGGACGAGCAGTACTTC	CASSDGQGGMDEQYF
TRBV6-4	TRBD1	TRBJ2-6	few	TGTGCCAGCAGTAGAGGGACAGGGGTGTCTGGGGCCAACGTCCTGACTTTC	CASSRGTGVSGANVLTF
TRBV5-1	.	TRBJ1-2	once	TGCGCCAGCAGCGCGCCAGGCCTCTATGGCTACACCTTC	CASSAPGLYGYTF
TRBV7-6	.	TRBJ2-1	.	TGTGCCAGCAACTCTGGGGGGGCGAGGAATGAGCAGTTCTTC	CASNSGGARNEQFF
TRBV10-1	.	TRBJ1-1	.	TGCGCCAGCAGTGAGTGGGCGGGCGGGAACACTGAAGCTTTCTTT	CASSEWAGGNTEAFF
TRBV6-1	.	TRBJ1-1	.	TGTGCCAGCAGTGAGGGGCCTCCGGGCACTGAAGCTTTCTTT	CASSEGPPGTEAFF
TRBV27	TRBD2	TRBJ2-7	.	TGTGCCAGCAGTTTTGCGGGAGAGGGATACGAGCAGTACTTC	CASSFAGEGYEQYF
TRBV25-1	TRBD1	TRBJ2-5	.	TGTGCCAGCACTCCAACAGGGGGGTTTGGGGAGACCCAGTACTTC	CASTPTGGFGETQYF
TRBV6-1	.	TRBJ1-1	.	TGTGCCAGCAGTGAAAGAGTGGCTTTCTTT	CASSERVAFF
TRBV30	.	TRBJ1-1	.	TGTGCCTGGACTACGCCGGGGGATCCGAACACTGAAGCTTTCTTT	CAWTTPGDPNTEAFF
TRBV7-2	.	TRBJ1-2	.	TGTGCCAGCAGCTTAGCCCTTACTAACTATGGCTACACCTTC	CASSLALTNYGYTF
TRBV19	.	TRBJ1-3	.	TGTGCCAGTAACTACCACGGGGGGAACACCATATATTTT	CASNYHGGNTIYF
TRBV7-6	.	TRBJ1-1	.	TGTGCCAGCAGCTTAATAGAGGGGGACACTGAAGCTTTCTTT	CASSLIEGDTEAFF
TRBV27	TRBD1	TRBJ1-5	.	TGTGCCATCTCCGCCGGGACAGGGGGCGGTCAGCCCCAGCATTTT	CAISAGTGGGQPQHF
TRBV5-1	.	TRBJ2-1	.	TGCGCCAGCAGATCCGCGGGACAGCCATACAATGAGCAGTTCTTC	CASRSAGQPYNEQFF
TRBV21-1	.	TRBJ2-5	once	TGTGCCAGCAGCAAAGAGGGGACCAGGGGGGAGACCCAGTACTTC	CASSKEGTRGETQYF